The 5 T cell receptor beta chains below were found in one sample sequenced in a study of blood T cells in healthy people across ages. Through a sample-barcoded 5' primer and a J-beta primer mix, a second PCR was run for 7 to 11 cycles. MiXCR, applied by TCRdb to the 5' RACE reads, yields one record per CDR3 protein. The sample carries some 1.7 million distinct CDR3 sequences, 28% recorded once. Input material: blood. These receptors were obtained from a woman aged 25 to 39 in good health.

This clonotype came up a few times. The chain couples TRBV20-1 to TRBJ2-7; D is undetermined. CDR3 length equals 11 residues. Germline V CDR1 and CDR2: DFQATT, SNEGSKA (reference sequence). The V end lost 0 bases, the J end lost 10 bases, and 10 bases lay between the germline ends. The DNA of the CDR3 is TGCAGTGCTAGAGATAAAAGGGCCCAGTACTTC. It specifies CSARDKRAQYF.

This clonotype was seen ten or more times. The chain links TRBV9 to TRBJ2-1; 7 nucleotides align to TRBD2. Germline assignment: CDR1 SGDLS and CDR2 YYNGEE. The CDR3 totals 16 residues. Losses at the gene ends were 5 bases for V and 4 bases for J; bases not matched to a gene: 12. CDR3 sequence: CASSVFRGEPYNEQFF. As DNA, the CDR3 is TGTGCCAGCAGTGTATTTCGGGGGGAGCCGTACAATGAGCAGTTCTTC.

The chain joins TRBV27 to TRBJ2-1, with 7 bases fitting TRBD1. CDR3 length: 13 residues. Germline trimming cut 5 bases from V and 10 bases from J; bases unmatched to any gene: 8. The germline CDR1 and CDR2 sequences are MNHEY and SMNVEV (reference sequence). In nucleotides, the CDR3 is TGTGCCAGCAGTCCCTACCGGGACAGCGAGCAGTTCTTC. Encoded protein: CASSPYRDSEQFF.

The genes are TRBV20-1 and TRBJ2-3; unclear D gene. The CDR3 is 15 residues long. Per germline, CDR1 DFQATT and CDR2 SNEGSKA (reference sequence). Trimming took 3 bases from V and 1 from J, leaving 14 bases between them. Here the CDR3 reads CSASQPDLGTDTQYF. In nucleotides, the CDR3 is TGCAGTGCTAGTCAGCCAGACTTAGGCACAGATACGCAGTATTTT.

The chain couples TRBV3-1 to TRBJ2-5; a possible D gene is TRBD2 (5 bases). Deletions cut 2 bases from V and 11 bases from J, with 24 bases between. The germline gives CDR1 LGHDT, CDR2 YNNKEL (reference sequence). The CDR3 is made up of 16 amino acids. In DNA, the CDR3 is TGTGCCAGCAGCCAATTTCCCTGCTTCCCTAAATGGGAGCAGTACTTC. Its translation is CASSQFPCFPKWEQYF.